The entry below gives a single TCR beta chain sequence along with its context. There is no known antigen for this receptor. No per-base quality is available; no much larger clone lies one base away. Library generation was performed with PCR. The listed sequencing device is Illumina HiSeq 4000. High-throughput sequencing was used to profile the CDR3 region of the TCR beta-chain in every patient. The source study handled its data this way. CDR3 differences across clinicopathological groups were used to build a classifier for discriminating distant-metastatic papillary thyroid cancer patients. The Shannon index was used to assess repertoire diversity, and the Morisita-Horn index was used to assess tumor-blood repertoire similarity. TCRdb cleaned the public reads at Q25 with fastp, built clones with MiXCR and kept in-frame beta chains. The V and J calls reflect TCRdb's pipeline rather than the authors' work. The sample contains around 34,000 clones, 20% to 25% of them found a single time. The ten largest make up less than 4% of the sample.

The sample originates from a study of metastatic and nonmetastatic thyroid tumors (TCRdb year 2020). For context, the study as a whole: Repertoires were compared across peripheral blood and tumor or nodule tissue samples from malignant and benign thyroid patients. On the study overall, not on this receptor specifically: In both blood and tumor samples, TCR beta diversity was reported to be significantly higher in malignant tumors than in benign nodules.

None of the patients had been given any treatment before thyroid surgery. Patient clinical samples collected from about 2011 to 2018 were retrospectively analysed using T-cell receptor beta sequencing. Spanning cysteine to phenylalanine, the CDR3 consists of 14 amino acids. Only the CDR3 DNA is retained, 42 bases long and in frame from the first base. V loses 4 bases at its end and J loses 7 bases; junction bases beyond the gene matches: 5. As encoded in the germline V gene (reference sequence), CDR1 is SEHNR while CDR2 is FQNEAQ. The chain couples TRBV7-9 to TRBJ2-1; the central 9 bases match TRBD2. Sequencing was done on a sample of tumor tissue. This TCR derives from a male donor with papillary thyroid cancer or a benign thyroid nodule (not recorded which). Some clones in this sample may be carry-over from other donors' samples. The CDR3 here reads CASSSLTSGNEQFF. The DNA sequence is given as TGTGCCAGCAGCTCCCTGACTAGCGGTAATGAGCAGTTCTTC. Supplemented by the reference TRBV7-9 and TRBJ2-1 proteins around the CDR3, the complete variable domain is DTGVSQNPRHKITKRGQNVTFRCDPISEHNRLYWYRQTLGQGPEFLTYFQNEAQLEKSRLLSDRFSAERPKGSFSTLEIQRTEQGDSAMYLCASSSLTSGNEQFFGPGTRLTVL.